One TCR beta chain is described in this entry. Its matching antigen is unknown. This sample was taken from a study of cytomegalovirus exposure and HLA in healthy donors. The overall study: Most genotyped donors, approximately 81% of around 370, had Caucasian-associated genetic ancestry.

Study outcomes and limitations: Excluded were some V segments that proved indistinguishable, including TRBV6-2 and TRBV6-3. Presence/absence results assume similar sequencing depth per donor, which may not hold.

Vbeta (60) and Jbeta (13) primers were used in the PCR. In the authors' methods: Later, an analysis found about 83 million unique TCR beta chains, and around 12 million of these were shared. This table comes from immunoSEQ multiplex PCR, and its TCRdb copy is limited to in-frame clones, with some not included. Clone size and V and J calls were adopted from that table, with D and trimming inferred from the DNA. The data show some 180,000 clones, 60% to 85% seen once. The ends were cut back, 4 bases at V and 5 bases at J, with 9 bases in the middle. CDR1 is MGHRA and CDR2 is YSYEKL in the germline V gene. This CDR3 has 13 amino acids.

The V call is TRBV4-1, the J call TRBJ2-1, with D maybe TRBD1 (6 bases). The sample taken for sequencing was PBMCs. The clonotype comes from a male donor in good health and CMV-seronegative. The CDR3 DNA sequence: TGCGCCAGCAGCCTACGGACAGACAATGAGCAGTTCTTC. Translation: CASSLRTDNEQFF.